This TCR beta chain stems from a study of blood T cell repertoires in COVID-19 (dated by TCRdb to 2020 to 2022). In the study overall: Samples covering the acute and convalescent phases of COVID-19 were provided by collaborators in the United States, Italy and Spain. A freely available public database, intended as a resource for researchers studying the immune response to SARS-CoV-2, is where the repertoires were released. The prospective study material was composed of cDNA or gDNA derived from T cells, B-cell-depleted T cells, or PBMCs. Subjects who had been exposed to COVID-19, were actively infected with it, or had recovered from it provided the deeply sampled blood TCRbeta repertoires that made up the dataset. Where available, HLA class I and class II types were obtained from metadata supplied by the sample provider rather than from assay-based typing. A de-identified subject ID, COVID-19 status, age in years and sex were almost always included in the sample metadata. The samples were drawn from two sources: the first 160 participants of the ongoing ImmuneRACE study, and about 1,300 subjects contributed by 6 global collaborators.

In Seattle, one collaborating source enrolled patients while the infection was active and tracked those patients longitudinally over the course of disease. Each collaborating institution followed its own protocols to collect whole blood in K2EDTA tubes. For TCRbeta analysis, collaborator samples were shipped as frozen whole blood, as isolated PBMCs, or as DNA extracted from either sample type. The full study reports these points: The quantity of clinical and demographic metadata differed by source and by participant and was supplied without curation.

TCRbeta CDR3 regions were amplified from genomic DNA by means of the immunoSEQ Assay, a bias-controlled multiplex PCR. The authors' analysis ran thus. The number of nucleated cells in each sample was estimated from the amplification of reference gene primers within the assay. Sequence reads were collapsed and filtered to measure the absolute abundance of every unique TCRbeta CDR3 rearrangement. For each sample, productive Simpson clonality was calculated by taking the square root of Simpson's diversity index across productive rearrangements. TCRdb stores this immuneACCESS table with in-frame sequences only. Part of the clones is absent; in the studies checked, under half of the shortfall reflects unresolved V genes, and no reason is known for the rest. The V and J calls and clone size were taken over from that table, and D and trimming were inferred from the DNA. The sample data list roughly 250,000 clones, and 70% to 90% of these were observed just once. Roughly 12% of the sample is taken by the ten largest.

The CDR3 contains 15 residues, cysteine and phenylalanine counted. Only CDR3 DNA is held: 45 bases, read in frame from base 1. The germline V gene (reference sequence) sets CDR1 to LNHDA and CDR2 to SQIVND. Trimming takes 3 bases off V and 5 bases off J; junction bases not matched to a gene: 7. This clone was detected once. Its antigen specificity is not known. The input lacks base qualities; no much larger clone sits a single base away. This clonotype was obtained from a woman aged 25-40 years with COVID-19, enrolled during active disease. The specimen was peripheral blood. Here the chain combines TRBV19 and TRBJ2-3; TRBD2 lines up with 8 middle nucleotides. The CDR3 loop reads CASSIVGGAGDTQYF. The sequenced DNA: TGTGCCAGTAGTATTGTCGGGGGGGCCGGAGATACGCAGTATTTT. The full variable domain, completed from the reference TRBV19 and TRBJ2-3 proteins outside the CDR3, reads DGGITQSPKYLFRKEGQNVTLSCEQNLNHDAMYWYRQDPGQGLRLIYYSQIVNDFQKGDIAEGYSVSREKKESFPLTVTSAQKNPTAFYLCASSIVGGAGDTQYFGPGTRLTVL.